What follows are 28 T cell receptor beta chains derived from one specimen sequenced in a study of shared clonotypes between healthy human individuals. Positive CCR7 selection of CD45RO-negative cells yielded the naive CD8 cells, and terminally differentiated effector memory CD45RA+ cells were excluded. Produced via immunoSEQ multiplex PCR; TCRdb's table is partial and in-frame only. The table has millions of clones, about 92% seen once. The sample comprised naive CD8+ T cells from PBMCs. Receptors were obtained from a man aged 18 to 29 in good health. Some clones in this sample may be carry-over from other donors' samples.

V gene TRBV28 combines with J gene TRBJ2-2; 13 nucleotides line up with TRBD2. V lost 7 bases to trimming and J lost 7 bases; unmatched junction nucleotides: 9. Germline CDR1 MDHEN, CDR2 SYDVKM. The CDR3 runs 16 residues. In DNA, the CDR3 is TGTGCCAGCAAACCACTAGCGGGAGGGCCGAGCGGGGAGCTGTTTTTT. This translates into CASKPLAGGPSGELFF.

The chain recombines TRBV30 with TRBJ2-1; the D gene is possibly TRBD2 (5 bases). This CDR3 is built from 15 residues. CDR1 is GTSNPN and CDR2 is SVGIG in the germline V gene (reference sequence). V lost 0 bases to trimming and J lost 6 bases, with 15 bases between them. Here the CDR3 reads CAWSVGSGIGNEQFF. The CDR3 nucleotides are TGTGCCTGGAGTGTAGGGAGCGGCATAGGCAATGAGCAGTTCTTC.

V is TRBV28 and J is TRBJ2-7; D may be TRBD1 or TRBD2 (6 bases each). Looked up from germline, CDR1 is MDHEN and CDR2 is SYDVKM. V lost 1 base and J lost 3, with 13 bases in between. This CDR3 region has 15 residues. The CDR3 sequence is CASSLFRRGVYEQYF. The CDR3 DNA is TGTGCCAGCAGTTTATTCCGGAGGGGGGTCTACGAGCAGTACTTC.

The CDR3 sequence is CASSLARLAGINEQFF. The DNA of the CDR3 is TGCGCCAGCAGCTTGGCCAGGCTAGCGGGAATCAATGAGCAGTTCTTC. This rearrangement joins TRBV5-1 to TRBJ2-1; 9 bases map to TRBD2. Germline V gene lookup returns CDR1 SGHRS and CDR2 YFSETQ. The ends lost 0 bases at V and 6 bases at J; junction bases unmatched: 7. CDR3 size: 16 residues.

The CDR3 region is CASSPDREQYF. The DNA for the CDR3 is TGTGCCAGCAGCCCGGACAGGGAGCAGTACTTC. The chain links TRBV7-9 to TRBJ2-7; 7 bases are a match to TRBD1. CDR1 is SEHNR, CDR2 FQNEAQ, per germline (reference sequence). Trimming cost V 5 bases and J 7 bases; bases outside gene matches: 2. This CDR3 spans 11 amino acids.

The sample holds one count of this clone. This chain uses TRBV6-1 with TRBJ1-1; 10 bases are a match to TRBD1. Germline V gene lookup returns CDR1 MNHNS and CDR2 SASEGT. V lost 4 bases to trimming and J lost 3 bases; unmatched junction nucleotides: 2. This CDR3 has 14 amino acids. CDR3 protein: CASSGQGADTEAFF. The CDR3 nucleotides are TGTGCCAGCAGTGGACAGGGGGCTGACACTGAAGCTTTCTTT.

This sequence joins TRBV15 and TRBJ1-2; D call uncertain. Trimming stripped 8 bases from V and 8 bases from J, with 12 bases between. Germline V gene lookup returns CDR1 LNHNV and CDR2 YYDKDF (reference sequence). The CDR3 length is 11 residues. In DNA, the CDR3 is TGTGCCACCGGAGAGGGAAAGGGCTACACCTTC. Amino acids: CATGEGKGYTF. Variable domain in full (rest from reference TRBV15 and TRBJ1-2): DAMVIQNPRYQVTQFGKPVTLSCSQTLNHNVMYWYQQKSSQAPKLLFHYYDKDFNNEADTPDNFQSRRPNTSFCFLDIRSPGLGDTAMYLCATGEGKGYTFGSGTRLTVV.

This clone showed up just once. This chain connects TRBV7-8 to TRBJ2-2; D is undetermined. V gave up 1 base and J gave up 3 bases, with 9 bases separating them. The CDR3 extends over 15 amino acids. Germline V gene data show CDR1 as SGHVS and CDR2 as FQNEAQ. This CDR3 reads CASSLEVGDTGELFF. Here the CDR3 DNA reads TGTGCCAGCAGCTTAGAGGTTGGGGACACCGGGGAGCTGTTTTTT.

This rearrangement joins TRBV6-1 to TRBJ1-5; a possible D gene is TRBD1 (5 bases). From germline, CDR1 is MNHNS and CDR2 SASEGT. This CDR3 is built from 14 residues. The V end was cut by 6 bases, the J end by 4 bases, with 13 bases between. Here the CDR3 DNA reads TGTGCCAGCAGAAACGACAGATATAATCAGCCCCAGCATTTT. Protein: CASRNDRYNQPQHF.

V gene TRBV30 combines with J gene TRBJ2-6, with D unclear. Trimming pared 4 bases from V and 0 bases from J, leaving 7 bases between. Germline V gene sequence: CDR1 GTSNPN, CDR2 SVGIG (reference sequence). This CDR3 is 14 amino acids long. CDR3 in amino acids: CAWTRFSGANVLTF. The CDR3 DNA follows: TGTGCCTGGACTCGTTTCTCTGGGGCCAACGTCCTGACTTTC.

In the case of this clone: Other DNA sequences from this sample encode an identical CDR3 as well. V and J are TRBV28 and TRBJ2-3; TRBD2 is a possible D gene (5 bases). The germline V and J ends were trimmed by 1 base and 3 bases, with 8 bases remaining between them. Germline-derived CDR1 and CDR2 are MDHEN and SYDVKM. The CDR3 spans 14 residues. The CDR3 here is CASSLSGSTDTQYF. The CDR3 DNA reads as TGTGCCAGCAGTTTATCGGGAAGTACAGATACGCAGTATTTT.

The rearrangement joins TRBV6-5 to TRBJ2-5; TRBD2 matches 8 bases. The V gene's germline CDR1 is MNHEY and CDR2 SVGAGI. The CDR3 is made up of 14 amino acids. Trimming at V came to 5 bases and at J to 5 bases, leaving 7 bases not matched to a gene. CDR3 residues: CASSRSGSYETQYF. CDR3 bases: TGTGCCAGCAGTAGAAGCGGGAGCTACGAGACCCAGTACTTC.

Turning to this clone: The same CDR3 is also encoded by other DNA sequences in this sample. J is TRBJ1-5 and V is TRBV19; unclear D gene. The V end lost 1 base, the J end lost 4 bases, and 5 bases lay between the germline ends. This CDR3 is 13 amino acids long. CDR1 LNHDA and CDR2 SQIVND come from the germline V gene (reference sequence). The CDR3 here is CASSIVGNQPQHF. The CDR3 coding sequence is TGTGCCAGTAGTATAGTAGGAAATCAGCCCCAGCATTTT. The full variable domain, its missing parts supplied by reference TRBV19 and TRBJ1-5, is DGGITQSPKYLFRKEGQNVTLSCEQNLNHDAMYWYRQDPGQGLRLIYYSQIVNDFQKGDIAEGYSVSREKKESFPLTVTSAQKNPTAFYLCASSIVGNQPQHFGDGTRLSIL.

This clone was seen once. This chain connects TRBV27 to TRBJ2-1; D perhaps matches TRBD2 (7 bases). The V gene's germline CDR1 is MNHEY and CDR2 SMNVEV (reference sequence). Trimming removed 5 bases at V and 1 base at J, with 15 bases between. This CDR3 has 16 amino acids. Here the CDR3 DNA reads TGTGCCAGCAGTCCAGGGGCGGGAGAGTCCTACAATGAGCAGTTCTTC. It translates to CASSPGAGESYNEQFF.

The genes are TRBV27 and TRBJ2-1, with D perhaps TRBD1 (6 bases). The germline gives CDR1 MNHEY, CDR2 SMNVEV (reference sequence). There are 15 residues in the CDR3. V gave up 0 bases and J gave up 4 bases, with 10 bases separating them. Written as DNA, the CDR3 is TGTGCCAGCAGTTTATCGGGGGCTGCATACAATGAGCAGTTCTTC. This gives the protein CASSLSGAAYNEQFF.

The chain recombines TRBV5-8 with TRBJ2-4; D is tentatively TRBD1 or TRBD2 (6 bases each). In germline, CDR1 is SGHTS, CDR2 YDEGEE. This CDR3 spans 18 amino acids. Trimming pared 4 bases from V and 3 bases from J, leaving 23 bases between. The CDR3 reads CASSRAGNRVVVKNIQYF. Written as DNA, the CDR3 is TGTGCCAGCAGCCGGGCGGGGAACAGGGTCGTGGTCAAAAACATTCAGTACTTC.

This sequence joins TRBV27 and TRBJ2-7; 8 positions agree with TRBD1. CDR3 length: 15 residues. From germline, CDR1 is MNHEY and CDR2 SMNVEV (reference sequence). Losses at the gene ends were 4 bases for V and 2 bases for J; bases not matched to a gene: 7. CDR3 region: CASSSRTGTTYEQYF. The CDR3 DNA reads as TGTGCCAGCAGTTCCCGGACAGGGACAACCTACGAGCAGTACTTC.

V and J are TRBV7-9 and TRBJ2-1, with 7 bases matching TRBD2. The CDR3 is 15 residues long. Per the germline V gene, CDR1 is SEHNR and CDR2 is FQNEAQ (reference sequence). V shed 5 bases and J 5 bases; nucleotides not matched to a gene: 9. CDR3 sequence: CASSDVGGNHNEQFF. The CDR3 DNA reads TGTGCCAGCAGCGATGTCGGGGGGAACCACAATGAGCAGTTCTTC.

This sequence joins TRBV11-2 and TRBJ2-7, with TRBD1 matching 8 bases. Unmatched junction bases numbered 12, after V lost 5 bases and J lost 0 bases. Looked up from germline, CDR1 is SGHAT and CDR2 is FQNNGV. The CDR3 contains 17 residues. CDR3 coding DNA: TGTGCCAGCAGCGTGATTCCAGGGGGCGAGACCTCCTACGAGCAGTACTTC. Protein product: CASSVIPGGETSYEQYF.

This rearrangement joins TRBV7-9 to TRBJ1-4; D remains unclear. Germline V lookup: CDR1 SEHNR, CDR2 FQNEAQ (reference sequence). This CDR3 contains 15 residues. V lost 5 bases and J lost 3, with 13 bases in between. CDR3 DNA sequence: TGTGCCAGCAGCCAAAACTCCGGGGCTAATGAAAAACTGTTTTTT. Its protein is CASSQNSGANEKLFF.

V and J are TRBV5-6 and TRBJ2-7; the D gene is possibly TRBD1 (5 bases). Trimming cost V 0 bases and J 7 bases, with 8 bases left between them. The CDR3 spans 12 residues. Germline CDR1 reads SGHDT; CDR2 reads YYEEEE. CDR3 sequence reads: CASSLVAGEQYF. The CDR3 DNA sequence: TGTGCCAGCAGCTTGGTGGCAGGGGAGCAGTACTTC.

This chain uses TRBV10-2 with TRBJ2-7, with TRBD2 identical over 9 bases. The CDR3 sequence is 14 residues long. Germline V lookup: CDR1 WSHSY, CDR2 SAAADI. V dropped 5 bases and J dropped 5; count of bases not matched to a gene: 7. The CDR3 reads CASSLPGLAHEQYF. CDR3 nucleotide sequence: TGCGCCAGCAGTTTACCGGGACTAGCTCACGAGCAGTACTTC.

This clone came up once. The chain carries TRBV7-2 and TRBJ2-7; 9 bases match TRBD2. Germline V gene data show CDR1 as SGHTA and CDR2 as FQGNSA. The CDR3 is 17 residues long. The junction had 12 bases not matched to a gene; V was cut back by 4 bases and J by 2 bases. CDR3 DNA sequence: TGTGCCAGCAGCTCCCTTAGCGGGAGAGCAGGCCCCTACGAGCAGTACTTC. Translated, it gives CASSSLSGRAGPYEQYF.

CDR3 bases: TGTGCCAGCAGCCCAGGACTAGCTACTGCCTACGAGCAGTACTTC. It specifies CASSPGLATAYEQYF. The chain combines TRBV7-9 with TRBJ2-7, with TRBD2 identical over 8 bases. V lost 5 bases, J lost 2 bases, and 8 bases stayed unmatched. There are 15 residues in the CDR3. Germline V gene data show CDR1 as SEHNR and CDR2 as FQNEAQ (reference sequence).

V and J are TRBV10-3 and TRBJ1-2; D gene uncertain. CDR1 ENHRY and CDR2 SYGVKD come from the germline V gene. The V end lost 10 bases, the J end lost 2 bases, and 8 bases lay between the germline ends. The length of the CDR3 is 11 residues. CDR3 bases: TGTGCCACAGCCGGCAACTATGGCTACACCTTC. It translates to CATAGNYGYTF.

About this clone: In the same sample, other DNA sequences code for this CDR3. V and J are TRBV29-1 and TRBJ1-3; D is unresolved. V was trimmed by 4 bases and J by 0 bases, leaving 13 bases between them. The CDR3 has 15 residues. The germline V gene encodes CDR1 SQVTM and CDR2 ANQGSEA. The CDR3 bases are TGCAGCGTTGTCGGCTCGTCATCCTCTGGAAACACCATATATTTT. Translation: CSVVGSSSSGNTIYF. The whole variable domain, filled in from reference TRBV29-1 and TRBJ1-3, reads SAVISQKPSRDICQRGTSLTIQCQVDSQVTMMFWYRQQPGQSLTLIATANQGSEATYESGFVIDKFPISRPNLTFSTLTVSNMSPEDSSIYLCSVVGSSSSGNTIYFGEGSWLTVV.

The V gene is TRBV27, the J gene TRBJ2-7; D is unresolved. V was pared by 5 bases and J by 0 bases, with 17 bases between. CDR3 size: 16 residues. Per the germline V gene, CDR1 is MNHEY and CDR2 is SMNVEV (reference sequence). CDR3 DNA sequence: TGTGCCAGCAGTACCTCGTCGGGCGCTATCTCCTACGAGCAGTACTTC. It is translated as CASSTSSGAISYEQYF.

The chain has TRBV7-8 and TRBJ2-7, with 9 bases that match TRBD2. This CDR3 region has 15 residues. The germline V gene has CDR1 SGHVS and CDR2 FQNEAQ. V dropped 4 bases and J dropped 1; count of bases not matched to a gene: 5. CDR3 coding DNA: TGTGCCAGCAGCTCCTTAGCGGGAGTATCCTACGAGCAGTACTTC. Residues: CASSSLAGVSYEQYF.